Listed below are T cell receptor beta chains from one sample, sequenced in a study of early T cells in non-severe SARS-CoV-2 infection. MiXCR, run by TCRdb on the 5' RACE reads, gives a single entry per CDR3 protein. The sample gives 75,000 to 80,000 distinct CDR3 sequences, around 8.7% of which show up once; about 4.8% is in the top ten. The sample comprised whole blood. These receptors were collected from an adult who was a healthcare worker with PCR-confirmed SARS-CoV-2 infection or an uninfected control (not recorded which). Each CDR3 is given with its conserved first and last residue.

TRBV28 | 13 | CASSGFSNQPQHF
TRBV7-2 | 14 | CASSWKASSHEQYF
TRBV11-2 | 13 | CASSFGFTGELFF
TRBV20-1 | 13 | CSAADSLNTEAFF
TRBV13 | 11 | CASSSNYEQYF
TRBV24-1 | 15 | CATSASSGRQETQYF
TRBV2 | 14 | CASSDWTQKETQYF
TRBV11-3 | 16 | CASSTRLAGGYNEQFF
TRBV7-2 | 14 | CASTRAGSNSPLHF
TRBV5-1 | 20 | CASSIRTSGRIKAGTDTQYF
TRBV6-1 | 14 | CASSEGGRVEKLFF
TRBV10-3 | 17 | CATAGTQIFGRPNEQFF
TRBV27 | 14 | CASKATGAIHEQYF
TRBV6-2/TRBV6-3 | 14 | CASSGRLAGDTQYF
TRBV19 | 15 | CASSKDTPSYYEQYF
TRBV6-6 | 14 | CASSYDGDGEKLFF
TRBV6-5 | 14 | CASSYSGAQETQYF
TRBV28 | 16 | CASSLEFLGSYNEQFF
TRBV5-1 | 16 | CASSSGQDEQSTKQYF
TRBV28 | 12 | CASRQGGTEAFF
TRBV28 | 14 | CASSLLAGDETQYF
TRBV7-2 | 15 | CASSLGGISTDTQYF
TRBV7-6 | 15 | CASSPPGVSYNEQFF
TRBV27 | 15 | CASSPTQRGLSEQYF
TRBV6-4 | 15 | CASSVVAGSYNEQFF
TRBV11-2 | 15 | CASSPNPDRGDGYTF
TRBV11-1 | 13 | CASSTSNADTQYF